The sequence of this T cell receptor beta chain was determined in a study of OX40 agonist ivuxolimab in advanced cancers. Turning to the study itself: Participants, 65% to 85% male, averaged approximately 65 years of age, ranging from roughly 23 to 80. Regarding the study as a whole: In CD8+ T cells, expanded clones were on average more numerous than in CD4+.

This table comes from immunoSEQ multiplex PCR, and its TCRdb copy is limited to in-frame clones, with some not included. The sample records some 51,000 clones, about 80% being singletons. This CDR3 contains 18 residues. The trim removed 5 bases at V and 1 base at J, leaving 8 bases unmatched. The germline gives CDR1 SGHAT, CDR2 FQDESV (reference sequence). With regard to this clone: Its antigen is currently unknown.

People who had autoimmune disease history or systemic immunosuppression were excluded. The chain recombines TRBV11-1 with TRBJ2-2; 12 positions match TRBD2. This receptor was obtained from an adult with an advanced solid tumor such as melanoma, head and neck, liver or kidney cancer. This material consisted of CD4+ or CD8+ T cells sorted from blood, taken in a trial of the OX40 agonist ivuxolimab. CDR3 amino acids: CASSPAGLAGLNTGELFF. CDR3 bases: TGTGCCAGCAGCCCAGCTGGACTAGCGGGACTGAACACCGGGGAGCTGTTTTTT.